Shown below are 23 T cell receptor beta chains from a single sample sequenced in a study of regulatory T cells in long-lasting Graves disease. Time point here: newly diagnosed GD, antithyroid drugs for less than 3 months. Extracted PBMC RNA gave rise to the TCR library. Arm-PCR with iRepertoire HTBI primers amplified the CDR3 regions for these TCR beta libraries. TCRdb reprocessed the multiplex PCR reads via MiXCR and lists one record per CDR3 protein. The profile shows 200,000 to 250,000 distinct CDR3 sequences, over 20% of them singletons. The input for sequencing was peripheral blood mononuclear cells (PBMCs), taken at new diagnosis, from a patient treated with antithyroid drugs. Receptor source: a female donor with Graves disease.

This clonotype was observed at least ten times. The chain recombines TRBV15 with TRBJ1-6; D unclear. This CDR3 contains 16 residues. Germline-derived CDR1 and CDR2 are LNHNV and YYDKDF (reference sequence). Trimming cost V 0 bases and J 10 bases, with 16 bases left between them. The CDR3 is CATSRERNQLGSPLHF. CDR3 bases: TGTGCCACCAGCAGAGAACGGAACCAACTCGGATCACCCCTCCACTTT.

V and J are TRBV28 and TRBJ1-5, with TRBD1 matching 9 bases. The trim removed 4 bases at V and 7 bases at J, leaving 11 bases unmatched. The CDR3 runs 16 residues. Germline V gives CDR1 MDHEN, CDR2 SYDVKM. The CDR3 sequence: CASSSPGTGTNQPQHF. The CDR3 DNA follows: TGTGCCAGCAGTTCCCCAGGGACAGGGACAAACCAGCCCCAGCATTTT.

This clonotype was counted ten times or more. V usage is TRBV10-1 and J usage is TRBJ2-1; the D gene is possibly TRBD1 (5 bases). CDR1 and CDR2 (germline): WNHNN, SYGVQD (reference sequence). V was shortened by 7 bases and J by 6 bases, with 10 bases between the two germline ends. The CDR3 consists of 12 residues. Written as DNA, the CDR3 is TGCGCCAGCATATTCACAGGCAATGAGCAGTTCTTC. It yields the protein CASIFTGNEQFF.

This clonotype was recorded at least ten times. The V gene is TRBV10-3, the J gene TRBJ2-3; D unresolved. There are 14 residues in the CDR3. V shed 0 bases and J shed 2 bases, with 6 bases lying between them. CDR1 is ENHRY and CDR2 is SYGVKD in the germline V gene. The DNA of the CDR3 is TGTGCCATCAGTGAGTCGTATCCCACAGATACGCAGTATTTT. Residues: CAISESYPTDTQYF.

This clonotype was counted at least ten times. The chain is built from TRBV7-2 and TRBJ2-7, with D possibly being TRBD1 or TRBD2 (5 bases each). Germline values: CDR1 SGHTA, CDR2 FQGNSA. CDR3 length equals 15 residues. The V gene lost 6 bases and the J gene lost 2 bases, with 17 bases spanning the gap. CDR3 sequence reads: CASRSGRSTTYEQYF. CDR3 bases: TGTGCCAGCAGGTCGGGACGCTCAACTACCTACGAGCAGTACTTC.

At least ten counts were recorded for this clonotype. The chain carries TRBV5-1 and TRBJ2-4, with TRBD1 matching over 7 bases. Trimming removed 2 bases from V and 1 base from J; junction bases left unmatched: 6. The CDR3 is made up of 16 amino acids. CDR1 and CDR2 from the germline V gene are SGHRS and YFSETQ. The CDR3 loop reads CASSFTGDAAKNIQYF. The CDR3 nucleotides read TGCGCCAGCAGCTTCACAGGGGACGCGGCCAAAAACATTCAGTACTTC.

There are many counts of this clonotype. The rearrangement joins TRBV9 to TRBJ2-1; D gene uncertain. Between the trimmed V and J ends, which lost 0 bases and 4 bases, there was a span of 5 bases. CDR3 length: 13 amino acids. Germline lookup yields CDR1 SGDLS and CDR2 YYNGEE. Here the CDR3 reads CASSVAGYNEQFF. The CDR3 coding sequence is TGTGCCAGCAGCGTAGCTGGGTACAATGAGCAGTTCTTC. Full variable domain (remainder filled in from reference TRBV9 and TRBJ2-1): DSGVTQTPKHLITATGQRVTLRCSPRSGDLSVYWYQQSLDQGLQFLIQYYNGEERAKGNILERFSAQQFPDLHSELNLSSLELGDSALYFCASSVAGYNEQFFGPGTRLTVL.

This clonotype was seen ten or more times. This chain connects TRBV20-1 to TRBJ2-7; D is possibly TRBD1 or TRBD2 (5 bases each). Trimming removed 6 bases from V and 0 bases from J, with 15 bases in between. The germline gives CDR1 DFQATT, CDR2 SNEGSKA (reference sequence). CDR3 length: 14 residues. The CDR3 region is CSAHGTSSSYEQYF. The DNA of the CDR3 is TGCAGTGCACATGGGACGTCTAGCTCCTACGAGCAGTACTTC.

The chain couples TRBV7-9 to TRBJ2-7; 15 positions match TRBD2. This CDR3 contains 17 residues. The germline V gene has CDR1 SEHNR and CDR2 FQNEAQ (reference sequence). The CDR3 loop is CASSSEWDGLAGGPREV. The DNA for the CDR3 is TGTGCCAGCAGCTCAGAGTGGGACGGACTAGCGGGAGGGCCCCGGGAGGTC.

This clonotype was seen many times. The chain combines TRBV12-3 or TRBV12-4 with TRBJ1-5, with D perhaps matching TRBD1 (5 bases). V was pared by 2 bases and J by 8 bases, with 13 bases between. CDR3 size: 14 residues. CDR3 residues: CASSLRGGGKPQHF. The CDR3, as DNA: TGTGCCAGCAGTTTACGGGGGGGGGGAAAGCCCCAGCATTTT.

In its sample, this clonotype was seen many times. The chain couples TRBV27 to TRBJ2-5; TRBD1 aligns across 8 bases. The CDR3 has 14 amino acids. Germline CDR1 MNHEY, CDR2 SMNVEV (reference sequence). Trimming at V came to 5 bases and at J to 2 bases, leaving 4 bases not matched to a gene. This chain's CDR3 is CASSGDRRQETQYF. As DNA, the CDR3 is TGTGCCAGCAGTGGGGACAGGAGACAAGAGACCCAGTACTTC.

This clonotype was counted a few times. The gene calls are TRBV7-9 and TRBJ2-1; 11 bases agree with TRBD2. Trimming took 4 bases from V and 11 from J; bases not matched to a gene: 10. CDR1 is SEHNR and CDR2 is FQNEAQ in the germline V gene (reference sequence). The CDR3 runs to 15 residues. This chain's CDR3 is CASSYYAGLAEKQFF. The CDR3 DNA reads TGTGCCAGCAGCTATTACGCGGGACTAGCGGAAAAGCAGTTCTTC.

This clonotype has at least ten counts. The chain couples TRBV30 to TRBJ2-7; D is unclear. This CDR3 has 13 residues. The V gene's germline CDR1 is GTSNPN and CDR2 SVGIG (reference sequence). V lost 0 bases to trimming and J lost 4 bases, with 10 bases between them. Here the CDR3 reads CAWSVRPPYEQYF. CDR3 coding DNA: TGTGCCTGGAGTGTAAGGCCTCCGTACGAGCAGTACTTC.

The rearrangement joins TRBV12-3 or TRBV12-4 to TRBJ2-3; 11 bases map to TRBD2. The V segment lost 3 bases and the J segment 4 bases; nucleotides outside the gene matches: 3. CDR3 length: 15 amino acids. For the CDR3, the DNA is TGTGCCAGCAGTTTGACTAGCGGGGTCGCAGATACGCAGTATTTT. It yields the protein CASSLTSGVADTQYF.

The V gene is TRBV19, the J gene TRBJ2-3, with D tentatively TRBD2 (5 bases). The CDR3 length is 16 residues. The germline V gene encodes CDR1 LNHDA and CDR2 SQIVND (reference sequence). Trimming cost V 3 bases and J 6 bases, with 19 bases left between them. The CDR3 nucleotides are TGTGCCAGTAGTATGGGGTTGGTGGGAGCAGCCGATACGCAGTATTTT. It yields the protein CASSMGLVGAADTQYF. Supplemented by reference TRBV19 and TRBJ2-3, the full variable domain reads DGGITQSPKYLFRKEGQNVTLSCEQNLNHDAMYWYRQDPGQGLRLIYYSQIVNDFQKGDIAEGYSVSREKKESFPLTVTSAQKNPTAFYLCASSMGLVGAADTQYFGPGTRLTVL.

This clonotype was seen many times. V is TRBV11-2 and J is TRBJ2-5, with D perhaps matching TRBD2 (5 bases). CDR1 is SGHAT and CDR2 is FQNNGV in the germline V gene. The germline V and J ends were trimmed by 5 bases and 4 bases, with 5 bases remaining between them. CDR3 size: 11 residues. In DNA form, the CDR3 reads TGTGCCAGCAGCGCGGGAGAGACCCAGTACTTC. This translates into CASSAGETQYF.

This clonotype was recorded many times. CDR3 DNA sequence: TGTGCCAGCAGCTACCGGGACAGCTTCAATCAGCCCCAGCATTTT. Translated, it gives CASSYRDSFNQPQHF. This sequence joins TRBV5-5 and TRBJ1-5; 7 nucleotides match TRBD1. The length of the CDR3 is 15 residues. Unmatched junction bases numbered 6, after V lost 3 bases and J lost 3 bases. Looked up from germline, CDR1 is SGHKS and CDR2 is YYEKEE (reference sequence).

In this sample, this clonotype turned up many times. The chain's CDR3 is CSATRVRTGVNNQPQHF. The CDR3, as DNA: TGCAGTGCAACTAGGGTTCGGACAGGGGTGAACAATCAGCCCCAGCATTTT. The genes are TRBV20-1 and TRBJ1-5; 9 bases map to TRBD1. The CDR3 sequence is 17 residues long. The germline CDR1 and CDR2 sequences are DFQATT and SNEGSKA (reference sequence). V shed 6 bases and J 3 bases; nucleotides not matched to a gene: 15.

This clonotype was seen many times. The rearrangement links TRBV20-1 to TRBJ2-3; D is unresolved. This CDR3 region has 14 residues. Germline V gene data show CDR1 as DFQATT and CDR2 as SNEGSKA (reference sequence). V was trimmed by 3 bases and J by 0 bases, leaving 10 bases between them. CDR3 sequence (DNA): TGCAGTGCTAGGACGAATCCTAGCACAGATACGCAGTATTTT. This translates into CSARTNPSTDTQYF.

This clonotype was counted ten times or more. J is TRBJ1-1 and V is TRBV6-1; TRBD1 is a possible D gene (5 bases). Germline-derived CDR1 and CDR2 are MNHNS and SASEGT. The V end was cut by 5 bases, the J end by 7 bases, with 11 bases between. The CDR3 covers 12 residues. This CDR3 reads CASSRGRGEAFF. DNA of the CDR3: TGTGCCAGCAGTAGGGGAAGGGGTGAAGCTTTCTTT.

This clonotype has a count of ten or more. The chain couples TRBV28 to TRBJ1-2; 9 nucleotides line up with TRBD1. Unmatched junction bases numbered 9, after V lost 8 bases and J lost 8 bases. The CDR3 loop spans 13 amino acids. The germline V gene encodes CDR1 MDHEN and CDR2 SYDVKM. The CDR3 is CASGGQGNSGYTF. For the CDR3, the DNA is TGTGCCAGCGGGGGACAGGGAAATTCCGGCTACACCTTC.

This clonotype was counted at least ten times. The V and J genes are TRBV12-3 or TRBV12-4 and TRBJ2-1, with a tentative D call TRBD2 (6 bases). Deletions cut 7 bases from V and 2 bases from J, with 12 bases between. The CDR3 is 14 residues long. The DNA of the CDR3 is TGTGCCAGCAATCGACTAGGGACCTACAATGAGCAGTTCTTC. Amino acids: CASNRLGTYNEQFF.

V usage is TRBV25-1 and J usage is TRBJ2-3, with 7 bases fitting TRBD1. This CDR3 has 15 amino acids. Germline V CDR1 and CDR2: MGHDK, SYGVNS. Trimming took 1 base from V and 6 from J; bases not matched to a gene: 7. CDR3 protein: CASSEWRQGEDTQYF. The CDR3 DNA is TGTGCCAGCAGTGAATGGAGACAGGGAGAGGATACGCAGTATTTT. Complete variable domain (other parts from reference TRBV25-1 and TRBJ2-3): EADIYQTPRYLVIGTGKKITLECSQTMGHDKMYWYQQDPGMELHLIHYSYGVNSTEKGDLSSESTVSRIRTEHFPLTLESARPSHTSQYLCASSEWRQGEDTQYFGPGTRLTVL.